This entry lists 6 T cell receptor beta chains sequenced from one sample in a study of T-cell reconstitution after alpha-beta-depleted transplantation in children. Unique molecular identifiers were incorporated when the TCRbeta library was constructed. A single record per CDR3 protein comes from TCRdb applying MiXCR to the PCR reads. The data contain over 400,000 distinct CDR3 sequences, 43% of them singletons. Sequenced material: PBMCs, taken before TCRalphabeta/CD19-depleted stem cell transplant. Receptors were obtained from a girl aged 2 to 10 with aplastic anemia, due to receive a stem cell transplant.

This clonotype was seen at least ten times. The chain carries TRBV28 and TRBJ1-6, with D possibly being TRBD1 (5 bases). This CDR3 has 18 residues. Germline V gene sequence: CDR1 MDHEN, CDR2 SYDVKM. V lost 5 bases and J 7 bases, leaving 24 bases between the germline ends. As DNA, the CDR3 is TGTGCCAGCAGTAGGTCAGGACACTCTCCGGCAGGGAATTCACCCCTCCACTTT. Amino acids: CASSRSGHSPAGNSPLHF.

CDR3 nucleotide sequence: TGTGCCAGCAGTGAATATGCGGGAGGGCCCGGCGAGCAGTACTTC. It specifies CASSEYAGGPGEQYF. V usage is TRBV25-1 and J usage is TRBJ2-7, with 9 bases identical to TRBD2. Per germline, CDR1 MGHDK and CDR2 SYGVNS. CDR3 length: 15 residues. V gave up 0 bases and J gave up 6 bases; unmatched junction bases: 6.

This rearrangement joins TRBV20-1 to TRBJ2-7, with D perhaps TRBD2 (5 bases). Germline values: CDR1 DFQATT, CDR2 SNEGSKA (reference sequence). V was cut by 0 bases and J by 5 bases, with 23 bases left in between. There are 17 residues in the CDR3. For the CDR3, the DNA is TGCAGTGCTAGAGATCGGAGTAGCGAGACCCTTCCGGACGAGCAGTACTTC. Its protein product is CSARDRSSETLPDEQYF.

In this sample, this clonotype turned up many times. The chain couples TRBV28 to TRBJ1-6, with a tentative D call TRBD1 (5 bases). Germline V gene sequence: CDR1 MDHEN, CDR2 SYDVKM. The CDR3 totals 14 residues. V lost 7 bases, J lost 7 bases, and 14 bases lay in between. The CDR3 region is CASKPGPMNSPLHF. CDR3 nucleotide sequence: TGTGCCAGCAAGCCGGGGCCCATGAATTCACCCCTCCACTTT.

The chain couples TRBV10-3 to TRBJ2-1; 8 positions agree with TRBD2. V lost 5 bases and J lost 5; bases outside the gene matches: 5. Per germline, CDR1 ENHRY and CDR2 SYGVKD. The CDR3 spans 14 residues. DNA of the CDR3: TGTGCCATCAGTCGAGCGGGAGAGGACAATGAGCAGTTCTTC. It encodes CAISRAGEDNEQFF.

This clonotype was seen only a few times. V and J are TRBV5-5 and TRBJ1-5; unclear D gene. The germline V and J ends were trimmed by 1 base and 6 bases, with 14 bases remaining between them. The CDR3 has 15 amino acids. Germline CDR1 reads SGHKS; CDR2 reads YYEKEE (reference sequence). CDR3 in amino acids: CASSLTGSGVQPQHF. CDR3 sequence (DNA): TGTGCCAGCAGCTTGACCGGAAGCGGAGTTCAGCCCCAGCATTTT.